The 32 T cell receptor beta chains in this list originate from one sample, sequenced in a study of spatial heterogeneity in lung cancer. Time point: sample taken at primary tumor resection. Unsorted tumor, nontumor lung tissue or cryopreserved PBMC supplied the whole RNA. TCRdb fed the 5' RACE reads into MiXCR, producing one record per CDR3 protein. The table lists 8,500 to 9,000 distinct CDR3 sequences, approximately 4.6% of them singletons, with over 25% in the top ten. Material: PBMCs, obtained at surgery. These receptors were obtained from a male donor with early-stage non-small cell lung cancer.

In this sample, this clonotype turned up many times. This beta chain represents an off-target read in a library built for alpha chains; its size is of limited meaning. The chain recombines TRBV7-8 with TRBJ2-3; 7 bases agree with TRBD1. This CDR3 has 15 amino acids. Germline V gene sequence: CDR1 SGHVS, CDR2 FQNEAQ. After removal of 5 bases from V and 2 bases from J, the junction contained 7 bases not matched to a gene. DNA for the CDR3: TGTGCCAGCAGCCGGGACAGCTTAATCACAGATACGCAGTATTTT. This sequence encodes CASSRDSLITDTQYF.

By share, this clonotype ranks as medium-sized. This beta chain was picked up by a library intended for alpha chains and is off target, so its count carries little meaning. The V and J genes are TRBV3-1 and TRBJ2-7, with TRBD1 as a possible D gene (6 bases). In germline, CDR1 is LGHDT, CDR2 YNNKEL (reference sequence). The CDR3 covers 18 residues. V was pared by 4 bases and J by 2 bases, with 24 bases between. This CDR3 reads CASSPPGYRTDSTYEQYV. The CDR3 DNA reads as TGTGCCAGCAGCCCCCCCGGATATAGGACAGACTCCACCTACGAGCAGTACGTC.

This clonotype is labeled as medium-sized. A library prepared for alpha chains yielded this beta chain as an off-target read; its size is of little meaning. The V and J genes are TRBV5-1 and TRBJ2-2; D remains unclear. The germline V gene encodes CDR1 SGHRS and CDR2 YFSETQ. CDR3 length: 15 residues. V was pared by 4 bases and J by 3 bases, with 13 bases between. CDR3 in DNA: TGCGCCAGCAGCCCCCTCTCGGGCGACACCGGGGAGCTGTTTTTT. Its translation: CASSPLSGDTGELFF.

This clonotype qualifies as medium-sized. Within a library made for alpha chains, this beta chain is off target, and its count is uninformative. The gene calls are TRBV6-6 and TRBJ1-5; possibly TRBD1 for D (6 bases). V lost 3 bases to trimming and J lost 7 bases, with 7 bases between them. CDR3 size: 12 residues. In germline, CDR1 is MNHNY, CDR2 SVGAGI (reference sequence). This chain's CDR3 is CASSYTGQPQHF. The CDR3 region has the DNA TGTGCCAGCAGTTATACAGGGCAGCCCCAGCATTTT.

This clonotype was counted ten times or more. Found in a library prepared for alpha chains, this beta chain is an off-target read, and its abundance has little meaning. This chain connects TRBV21-1 to TRBJ1-5; the DNA was not compared with TRBD1, the D call given in the table. TRBV21-1 is a recognized pseudogene. The CDR3 is 15 residues long. This CDR3 is CASSKAQTGDQPQHF. CDR3 DNA: TGTGCCAGCAGCAAAGCCCAGACAGGGGACCAGCCCCAGCATTTT.

This clonotype was seen many times. This beta chain turned up in a library designed for alpha chains; as an off-target read, its abundance says little. The chain carries TRBV20-1 and TRBJ1-2; 8 bases line up with TRBD1. The germline V gene encodes CDR1 DFQATT and CDR2 SNEGSKA (reference sequence). Trimming removed 3 bases from V and 6 bases from J; junction bases left unmatched: 3. The CDR3 is 12 residues long. The CDR3 sequence is CSARDRVHGYTF. In DNA form, the CDR3 reads TGCAGTGCTAGGGACAGGGTCCATGGCTACACCTTC.

This clonotype occurred many times. This beta chain is an unintended read in a library built for alpha chains; its size means little. The rearrangement links TRBV30 to TRBJ1-1, with 7 nucleotides matching TRBD1. CDR1 and CDR2 from the germline V gene are GTSNPN and SVGIG (reference sequence). The ends lost 2 bases at V and 4 bases at J; junction bases unmatched: 4. The CDR3 runs 13 residues. CDR3 nucleotides: TGTGCCTGGAGTTATTCAGGGGGCACTGAAGCTTTCTTT. As protein: CAWSYSGGTEAFF. Filled out from reference TRBV30 and TRBJ1-1, the complete variable domain reads SQTIHQWPATLVQPVGSPLSLECTVEGTSNPNLYWYRQAAGRGLQLLFYSVGIGQISSEVPQNLSASRPQDRQFILSSKKLLLSDSGFYLCAWSYSGGTEAFFGQGTRLTVV.

This clonotype was counted many times. The library was prepared for alpha chains; this beta chain is a stray read, so its frequency means little. V is TRBV20-1 and J is TRBJ1-6; TRBD1 agrees at 7 bases. V lost 2 bases and J lost 5; bases outside the gene matches: 9. This CDR3 comprises 16 residues. Germline V lookup: CDR1 DFQATT, CDR2 SNEGSKA (reference sequence). CDR3 nucleotide sequence: TGCAGTGCTAGAAGGACAGGAGGTTACGATAATTCACCCCTCCACTTT. The encoded protein is CSARRTGGYDNSPLHF.

This clonotype was seen at least ten times. This beta chain came through as a stray read in a library set up for alpha chains, and its size says little. This sequence joins TRBV7-2 and TRBJ2-2; D is unclear. This CDR3 has 15 residues. Trimming pared 2 bases from V and 2 bases from J, leaving 9 bases between. CDR1 is SGHTA and CDR2 is FQGNSA in the germline V gene. The CDR3 coding sequence is TGTGCCAGCAGCTTAATGGGCGGAAACACCGGGGAGCTGTTTTTT. Residues: CASSLMGGNTGELFF.

This clonotype was counted ten times or more. This beta chain came through as a stray read in a library set up for alpha chains, and its size says little. This sequence joins TRBV7-2 and TRBJ1-2; no clear D gene. CDR3 length equals 15 residues. Deletions cut 1 base from V and 5 bases from J, with 14 bases between. Germline V gene data show CDR1 as SGHTA and CDR2 as FQGNSA. For the CDR3, the DNA is TGTGCCAGCAGCTTAGGTGGCTCTTCGGGATATGGCTACACCTTC. Its translation: CASSLGGSSGYGYTF.

This clonotype was counted at least ten times. This beta chain came through as a stray read in a library set up for alpha chains, and its size says little. The rearrangement links TRBV28 to TRBJ2-7; D is ambiguous. The CDR3 is 13 amino acids. Germline V CDR1 and CDR2: MDHEN, SYDVKM. Between the trimmed V and J ends, which lost 6 bases and 6 bases, there was a span of 15 bases. The CDR3 DNA reads as TGTGCCAGCAGCGGCACCCCCCTTCCCGAGCAGTACTTC. The encoded protein is CASSGTPLPEQYF.

By share, this clonotype ranks as medium-sized. As an off-target read in a library built for alpha chains, this beta chain has a frequency of little significance. The chain carries TRBV16 and TRBJ2-7; TRBD1 matches 11 bases. V trimming: 4 bases; J trimming: 3 bases; junction bases outside the gene matches: 2. The CDR3 totals 14 residues. Germline V gives CDR1 KGHSY, CDR2 FQNENV. CDR3 loop: CASSPGTGGYEQYV. The CDR3 nucleotides are TGTGCCAGCAGCCCCGGGACAGGGGGCTACGAGCAGTACGTC.

This clonotype was recorded many times. Since the library was made to target alpha chains, this beta chain is a stray read and its abundance is not meaningful. The rearrangement links TRBV28 to TRBJ1-1; no clear D gene. The CDR3 is 12 amino acids. V lost 3 bases, J lost 14 bases, and 16 bases lay in between. CDR1 and CDR2 (germline): MDHEN, SYDVKM. The CDR3: CASSLQLRILFF. In DNA, the CDR3 is TGTGCCAGCAGTTTGCAATTGAGGATCCTCTTCTTT.

This clonotype was observed many times. The library was prepared for alpha chains; this beta chain is a stray read, so its frequency means little. The V call is TRBV14, the J call TRBJ1-3, with D unclear. The CDR3 runs to 16 residues. Per germline, CDR1 SGHDN and CDR2 FVKESK. The ends were cut back, 1 base at V and 0 bases at J, with 10 bases in the middle. Written as DNA, the CDR3 is TGTGCCAGCAGCCAAGGACTCTTTTCCTCTGGAAACACCATATATTTT. It specifies CASSQGLFSSGNTIYF.

At least ten counts were recorded for this clonotype. Because this beta chain is a stray read in a library intended to capture alpha chains, its abundance should not be given much weight. Here the CDR3 DNA reads TGTGCCAGCAGCAAATTCTACGAGCAGTACTTC. This translates into CASSKFYEQYF. The chain links TRBV7-2 to TRBJ2-7; D gene uncertain. The germline CDR1 and CDR2 sequences are SGHTA and FQGNSA. The CDR3 is 11 amino acids. V shed 5 bases and J shed 3 bases, with 5 bases lying between them.

By share, this clonotype counts as medium-sized. This beta chain is an off-target read within a library intended for alpha chains, so its frequency means little. The chain combines TRBV6-2 or TRBV6-3 with TRBJ2-3; no clear D. The CDR3 contains 13 residues. Germline V gene data show CDR1 as MNHEY and CDR2 as SVGEGT. With 5 bases removed from V and 6 bases from J, the gap between germline ends came to 12 bases. CDR3 region: CASSLARHDTQYF. CDR3 in DNA: TGTGCCAGCAGTCTCGCCCGTCACGATACGCAGTATTTT.

This clonotype was seen only a few times. In a library made to pick up alpha chains, this beta chain is a stray read with a size that means little. The V gene is TRBV20-1, the J gene TRBJ2-5, with TRBD1 matching over 10 bases. CDR1 DFQATT and CDR2 SNEGSKA come from the germline V gene (reference sequence). This CDR3 spans 19 amino acids. The ends lost 3 bases at V and 6 bases at J; junction bases unmatched: 22. CDR3 region: CSASMVRGDRGRRGQTQYF. CDR3 sequence (DNA): TGCAGTGCTAGTATGGTTCGAGGGGACAGGGGACGCCGTGGGCAGACCCAGTACTTC.

This clonotype qualifies as medium-sized. Because this beta chain is a stray read in a library intended to capture alpha chains, its abundance should not be given much weight. This rearrangement joins TRBV18 to TRBJ2-1; D unclear. Per germline, CDR1 KGHSH and CDR2 LQKENI. CDR3 length: 16 amino acids. V dropped 3 bases and J dropped 3 bases, with 15 bases sitting between them. Written as DNA, the CDR3 is TGTGCCAGCTCACCCATGCCGGGCCCCCTCTACAATGAGCAGTTCTTC. Amino acid sequence: CASSPMPGPLYNEQFF.

This clonotype was seen repeatedly, ten times or more. Since it is a stray read in a library aimed at alpha chains, this beta chain has a size that is not meaningful. J is TRBJ1-2 and V is TRBV7-9, with 9 bases aligning to TRBD1. The CDR3 is 14 amino acids. Trimming cost V 6 bases and J 6 bases; bases outside gene matches: 8. Germline CDR1 reads SEHNR; CDR2 reads FQNEAQ (reference sequence). DNA of the CDR3: TGTGCCAGCAGGAGAGTGGGACAGGGTCATGGCTACACCTTC. Its protein is CASRRVGQGHGYTF.

This clonotype has a count of ten or more. Within a library made for alpha chains, this beta chain is off target, and its count is uninformative. This chain links TRBV7-2 with TRBJ2-7; D possibly corresponds to TRBD2 (5 bases). This CDR3 comprises 14 residues. Germline-derived CDR1 and CDR2 are SGHTA and FQGNSA. Trimming pared 5 bases from V and 4 bases from J, leaving 15 bases between. The CDR3 nucleotides read TGTGCCAGCAGCCCCCGGGCGGGTTGGTACGAGCAGTACTTC. Translation: CASSPRAGWYEQYF.

The table lists this clonotype with many counts. The library was designed around alpha chains, so this beta chain is a stray read whose abundance carries little weight. The V gene is TRBV29-1, the J gene TRBJ1-2; D may be TRBD1 (5 bases). The CDR3 totals 15 residues. The germline V gene has CDR1 SQVTM and CDR2 ANQGSEA. V shed 3 bases and J shed 0 bases, with 14 bases lying between them. CDR3 residues: CSVDPGRISNYGYTF. CDR3 DNA sequence: TGCAGCGTTGACCCAGGGCGGATTTCTAACTATGGCTACACCTTC.

This clonotype was seen many times. Since it is a stray read in a library aimed at alpha chains, this beta chain has a size that is not meaningful. This chain uses TRBV12-3 or TRBV12-4 with TRBJ1-1; no clear D. This CDR3 is built from 11 residues. The V end lost 10 bases, the J end lost 4 bases, and 10 bases lay between the germline ends. Here the CDR3 reads CATAVGTEAFF. The CDR3 DNA is TGTGCCACGGCCGTAGGCACTGAAGCTTTCTTT.

This clonotype is medium-sized in the sample. This beta chain is a stray sequence in a library constructed for alpha chains; its clone size is not meaningful. The chain couples TRBV4-2 to TRBJ1-1; D unresolved. CDR3 length: 14 amino acids. Per germline, CDR1 LGHNA and CDR2 YNFKEQ. V gave up 1 base and J gave up 4 bases, with 10 bases separating them. This CDR3 is CASSQGGWGTEAFF. In nucleotides, the CDR3 is TGTGCCAGCAGCCAAGGGGGATGGGGCACTGAAGCTTTCTTT.

Notes on this clonotype: The library was prepared for alpha chains; this beta chain is a stray read, so its frequency means little. The CDR3 is CASNSGVGSPLHF. CDR3 nucleotide sequence: TGTGCCAGCAACTCTGGGGTGGGTTCACCCCTCCACTTT. The chain has TRBV7-9 and TRBJ1-6; D uncertain. Germline CDR1 and CDR2: SEHNR and FQNEAQ (reference sequence). This CDR3 has 13 amino acids. The ends were cut back, 7 bases at V and 9 bases at J, with 13 bases in the middle.

By proportion, this clonotype is medium-sized. This beta chain came through as a stray read in a library set up for alpha chains, and its size says little. V and J are TRBV12-3 or TRBV12-4 and TRBJ1-2; 8 bases match TRBD1. After removal of 5 bases from V and 0 bases from J, the junction contained 5 bases not matched to a gene. The CDR3 runs to 15 residues. CDR3 sequence reads: CASSPGQAANYGYTF. DNA of the CDR3: TGTGCCAGCAGTCCGGGACAGGCAGCTAACTATGGCTACACCTTC.

This clonotype occurred many times. The library was prepared for alpha chains; this beta chain is a stray read, so its frequency means little. The chain has TRBV20-1 and TRBJ1-6; 9 bases are shared with TRBD1. Germline trimming cut 3 bases from V and 7 bases from J; bases unmatched to any gene: 4. Germline V gene sequence: CDR1 DFQATT, CDR2 SNEGSKA (reference sequence). CDR3 length: 14 amino acids. CDR3 sequence (DNA): TGCAGTGCTAGGACTGGGACAGGGAATTCACCCCTCCACTTT. Translated: CSARTGTGNSPLHF.

This clonotype came up many times. Because the library targeted alpha chains, this beta chain is an off-target read whose size means little. This chain links TRBV19 with TRBJ1-2; 8 bases are shared with TRBD1. Trimming cost V 8 bases and J 8 bases; bases outside gene matches: 7. The CDR3 is 12 residues long. Germline V CDR1 and CDR2: LNHDA, SQIVND (reference sequence). This CDR3 reads CASGQGEYGYTF. Written as DNA, the CDR3 is TGTGCCAGTGGACAGGGAGAATACGGCTACACCTTC.

There are many counts of this clonotype. Found in a library prepared for alpha chains, this beta chain is an off-target read, and its abundance has little meaning. V and J are TRBV20-1 and TRBJ2-5; a weak D match, TRBD2 (6 bases). Germline lookup yields CDR1 DFQATT and CDR2 SNEGSKA (reference sequence). The CDR3 consists of 16 residues. The V end was cut by 3 bases, the J end by 7 bases, with 24 bases between. The CDR3 DNA follows: TGCAGTGCTAGGGCTCAAAAACGCGACTCGCGGGGGACCCAGTACTTC. Amino acid sequence: CSARAQKRDSRGTQYF.

This clonotype was detected ten times or more. Within a library made for alpha chains, this beta chain is off target, and its count is uninformative. This chain joins TRBV7-2 and TRBJ2-7; no definite D call. This CDR3 contains 14 residues. Germline-derived CDR1 and CDR2 are SGHTA and FQGNSA. Trimming took 0 bases from V and 3 from J, leaving 9 bases between them. CDR3 amino acids: CASSLAQQDYEQYF. The CDR3, as DNA: TGTGCCAGCAGCTTAGCCCAGCAGGACTACGAGCAGTACTTC.

This clonotype showed up many times. This beta chain is an off-target read within a library intended for alpha chains, so its frequency means little. This chain connects TRBV7-2 to TRBJ2-3; 13 positions agree with TRBD2. Germline V gives CDR1 SGHTA, CDR2 FQGNSA. J was trimmed by 0 bases and V by 4 bases; bases with no gene match: 4. There are 17 residues in the CDR3. DNA of the CDR3: TGTGCCAGCAGCTCAGGACTAGCGGGGGACAGCACAGATACGCAGTATTTT. It is translated as CASSSGLAGDSTDTQYF.

On this clonotype: A library made for alpha chains picked up this beta chain off target, so its size means little. This rearrangement joins TRBV28 to TRBJ1-3, with D uncertain. V lost 8 bases, J lost 3 bases, and 14 bases lay in between. Per the germline V gene, CDR1 is MDHEN and CDR2 is SYDVKM. The CDR3 contains 14 residues. The CDR3 spells CASRPPGGGNTIYF. DNA of the CDR3: TGTGCCAGCCGTCCCCCGGGTGGTGGAAACACCATATATTTT.

Within the sample, this clonotype is medium-sized. With the library built for alpha chains, this beta chain is off target and its frequency is not meaningful. The chain carries TRBV19 and TRBJ2-3; D might be TRBD2 (5 bases). CDR1 LNHDA and CDR2 SQIVND come from the germline V gene (reference sequence). V was clipped by 6 bases and J by 5 bases, with 9 bases between them. This CDR3 is 12 amino acids long. The CDR3 nucleotides are TGTGCCAGTAGATTAAGCGGAGATACGCAGTATTTT. Translating gives CASRLSGDTQYF.